The 23 T cell receptor beta chains presented below share a single source sample, sequenced in a study of breast tumors, draining lymph nodes, adjacent tissues. TCRdb reprocessed the multiplex PCR reads with MiXCR, giving one entry per CDR3 protein. The sample includes approximately 150,000 distinct CDR3 sequences, 33% seen only once; the top ten take roughly 3.8%. The lymph nodes were axillary draining lymph nodes from breast cancer patients. The sample taken for sequencing was axillary lymph node tissue. All receptors derive from a female donor with breast cancer. Some clones in this sample may be carry-over from other donors' samples.

This clonotype was detected ten times or more. The chain combines TRBV18 with TRBJ2-2; D call uncertain. The CDR3 is made up of 16 amino acids. Germline-derived CDR1 and CDR2 are KGHSH and LQKENI. V dropped 0 bases and J dropped 4 bases, with 12 bases sitting between them. The CDR3 spells CASSPPSFDGTGELFF. The CDR3 nucleotides read TGTGCCAGCTCACCACCGTCTTTTGATGGCACCGGGGAGCTGTTTTTT.

This clonotype was counted between two and nine times. The chain employs TRBV4-1 and TRBJ1-2; 7 bases map to TRBD1. The V gene end was trimmed by 7 bases and the J gene end by 5 bases; junction bases not matched to a gene: 13. The CDR3 contains 15 residues. Germline V lookup: CDR1 MGHRA, CDR2 YSYEKL. The CDR3 nucleotides read TGCGCCAGCAACCCAACACAGGGGTCTAGTTATGGCTACACCTTC. Amino acid sequence: CASNPTQGSSYGYTF.

The rearrangement links TRBV6-6 to TRBJ2-7; 9 bases align to TRBD2. The CDR3 contains 15 residues. V was clipped by 5 bases and J by 2 bases; unmatched bases: 7. The germline V gene has CDR1 MNHNY and CDR2 SVGAGI (reference sequence). The CDR3 loop reads CASSPLAGATYEQYF. The CDR3 DNA sequence: TGTGCCAGCAGTCCCTTAGCGGGAGCCACCTACGAGCAGTACTTC.

Ten or more counts support this clonotype. The chain recombines TRBV19 with TRBJ1-5; D remains ambiguous. The length of the CDR3 is 12 residues. The V gene lost 8 bases and the J gene lost 0 bases, with 5 bases spanning the gap. Per the germline V gene, CDR1 is LNHDA and CDR2 is SQIVND (reference sequence). The CDR3 protein is CASGYSNQPQHF. The CDR3 DNA reads TGTGCCAGTGGGTATAGCAATCAGCCCCAGCATTTT. The full variable domain, in which reference TRBV19 and TRBJ1-5 provide the parts outside the CDR3, is DGGITQSPKYLFRKEGQNVTLSCEQNLNHDAMYWYRQDPGQGLRLIYYSQIVNDFQKGDIAEGYSVSREKKESFPLTVTSAQKNPTAFYLCASGYSNQPQHFGDGTRLSIL.

This clonotype has just a few counts. The V call is TRBV6-6, the J call TRBJ2-1; D unclear. CDR3 length equals 13 residues. Germline V gene data show CDR1 as MNHNY and CDR2 as SVGAGI (reference sequence). Deletions cut 7 bases from V and 3 bases from J, with 10 bases between. The CDR3 DNA reads TGTGCCAGCACCCTATTAGTCTACAATGAGCAGTTCTTC. This translates into CASTLLVYNEQFF.

This clonotype was seen only once. The J gene is TRBJ1-2, the V gene TRBV12-3 or TRBV12-4; weak D call: TRBD1 (5 bases). V lost 8 bases and J 11 bases, leaving 21 bases between the germline ends. The CDR3 has 13 amino acids. As DNA, the CDR3 is TGTGCCAGCCCTGCTGGCGTCGCCGGGGGTTACACCTTC. This codes for CASPAGVAGGYTF.

At least ten counts were recorded for this clonotype. This rearrangement joins TRBV27 to TRBJ2-3; D is undetermined. The V gene's germline CDR1 is MNHEY and CDR2 SMNVEV (reference sequence). The CDR3 runs to 14 residues. V shed 2 bases and J shed 4 bases, with 10 bases lying between them. The CDR3 spells CASSLKMVPDTQYF. CDR3 DNA: TGTGCCAGCAGTTTAAAGATGGTTCCAGATACGCAGTATTTT.

The V gene is TRBV5-4, the J gene TRBJ2-3; the D call may be TRBD1 or TRBD2 (6 bases each). V dropped 4 bases and J dropped 6 bases, with 18 bases sitting between them. Germline assignment: CDR1 SGHNT and CDR2 YYREEE (reference sequence). The CDR3 is 15 amino acids. CDR3 sequence reads: CASSPEGPGADTQYF. CDR3 nucleotide sequence: TGTGCCAGCAGCCCGGAGGGACCGGGGGCTGATACGCAGTATTTT. The entire variable domain, with the rest obtained from reference TRBV5-4 and TRBJ2-3, is as follows: ETGVTQSPTHLIKTRGQQVTLRCSSQSGHNTVSWYQQALGQGPQFIFQYYREEENGRGNFPPRFSGLQFPNYSSELNVNALELDDSALYLCASSPEGPGADTQYFGPGTRLTVL.

This clonotype was recorded many times. This chain links TRBV5-1 with TRBJ2-3; 9 bases are a match to TRBD2. The CDR3 sequence is 16 residues long. After removal of 1 base from V and 1 base from J, the junction contained 4 bases not matched to a gene. In germline, CDR1 is SGHRS, CDR2 YFSETQ. DNA for the CDR3: TGCGCCAGCAGCTTGATTAGCGGGGGAGGCACAGATACGCAGTATTTT. Its protein product is CASSLISGGGTDTQYF.

The J gene is TRBJ1-1, the V gene TRBV7-2; D perhaps matches TRBD1 (5 bases). Per germline, CDR1 SGHTA and CDR2 FQGNSA. The V and J ends lost 1 base and 1 base respectively, with 7 bases between them. The CDR3 totals 14 residues. The CDR3 DNA reads as TGTGCCAGCAGCTTAGAGACAGCGAACACTGAAGCTTTCTTT. Translation gives CASSLETANTEAFF.

The V gene is TRBV29-1, the J gene TRBJ2-5; 11 bases match TRBD2. Germline CDR1 reads SQVTM; CDR2 reads ANQGSEA. J was trimmed by 1 base and V by 4 bases; bases with no gene match: 5. The CDR3 has 15 residues. CDR3 nucleotide sequence: TGCAGCGTTGGCGGGCTAGCGGGGGGCCAAGAGACCCAGTACTTC. Encoded protein: CSVGGLAGGQETQYF.

This clonotype was counted many times. The chain carries TRBV19 and TRBJ2-1, with TRBD2 matching over 8 bases. Germline V gene data show CDR1 as LNHDA and CDR2 as SQIVND (reference sequence). V dropped 3 bases and J dropped 2; count of bases not matched to a gene: 15. The CDR3 spans 19 residues. This CDR3 is CASSMPIGLAGSAYNEQFF. Written as DNA, the CDR3 is TGTGCCAGTAGTATGCCGATCGGCTTAGCGGGATCCGCCTACAATGAGCAGTTCTTC.

In the case of this clonotype: A clone one base away is much larger, so this may be a read error. The chain employs TRBV10-3 and TRBJ2-1, with a possible D match to TRBD2 (5 bases). The germline V and J ends were trimmed by 5 bases and 14 bases, with 16 bases remaining between them. Per germline, CDR1 ENHRY and CDR2 SYGVKD. This CDR3 has 12 amino acids. DNA of the CDR3: TGTGCCATCAGTTATGAGGGTGTTTGGGAGTTCTTC. Protein product: CAISYEGVWEFF.

CDR3 in amino acids: CAAGASRVQGGITDTQYF. The CDR3 DNA follows: TGTGCCGCGGGGGCCAGCAGGGTTCAGGGGGGGATCACAGATACGCAGTATTTT. The genes are TRBV10-3 and TRBJ2-3; D may match TRBD1 or TRBD2 (7 bases each). CDR1 and CDR2 from the germline V gene are ENHRY and SYGVKD. V was cut by 11 bases and J by 2 bases, with 29 bases left in between. CDR3 length equals 18 residues.

This clonotype appeared many times. The gene calls are TRBV7-9 and TRBJ2-7; 9 nucleotides agree with TRBD1. The CDR3 has 14 residues. Losses at the gene ends were 4 bases for V and 5 bases for J; bases not matched to a gene: 6. The germline gives CDR1 SEHNR, CDR2 FQNEAQ (reference sequence). Here the CDR3 DNA reads TGTGCCAGCAGCTGGGGACAGGGACACCACGAGCAGTACTTC. It specifies CASSWGQGHHEQYF.

The genes are TRBV7-6 and TRBJ1-5; 7 bases line up with TRBD1. The CDR3 extends over 14 amino acids. The germline gives CDR1 SGHVS, CDR2 FNYEAQ. V gave up 4 bases and J gave up 6 bases; unmatched junction bases: 6. The CDR3, as DNA: TGTGCCAGCAGCTCAGGGGGAGGAGGTCAGCCCCAGCATTTT. This sequence encodes CASSSGGGGQPQHF.

The CDR3 region is CASSRTDRGLDSNYGYTF. The DNA of the CDR3 is TGTGCCAGCAGCCGAACAGACAGGGGGCTGGATTCGAACTATGGCTACACCTTC. The V gene is TRBV7-9, the J gene TRBJ1-2, with 10 positions matching TRBD1. V lost 5 bases to trimming and J lost 2 bases; unmatched junction nucleotides: 14. Per the germline V gene, CDR1 is SEHNR and CDR2 is FQNEAQ (reference sequence). The CDR3 is made up of 18 amino acids.

This chain joins TRBV4-2 and TRBJ2-7; TRBD2 aligns across 16 bases. The CDR3 length is 19 residues. J gave up 1 base and V 4 bases, and 10 bases lay outside the gene matches. Germline CDR1 is LGHNA and CDR2 is YNFKEQ. The CDR3 loop is CASSLGLAGGPGRSYEQYF. The DNA for the CDR3 is TGTGCCAGCAGCCTGGGACTAGCGGGGGGGCCTGGGAGGTCCTACGAGCAGTACTTC.

This clonotype occurred many times. The chain links TRBV6-6 to TRBJ1-2; D unresolved. The CDR3 consists of 15 residues. Germline CDR1 reads MNHNY; CDR2 reads SVGAGI (reference sequence). Trimming took 2 bases from V and 6 from J, leaving 16 bases between them. The CDR3 sequence is CASSYPRTALNGYTF. The CDR3 nucleotides read TGTGCCAGCAGTTACCCAAGGACGGCACTAAATGGCTACACCTTC.

This clonotype occurred many times. The chain carries TRBV29-1 and TRBJ2-2; TRBD1 agrees at 7 bases. V gave up 4 bases and J gave up 6 bases; unmatched junction bases: 2. This CDR3 region has 12 residues. Germline V gene sequence: CDR1 SQVTM, CDR2 ANQGSEA. The CDR3 bases are TGCAGCGTTGGACAGGGTTCCGGGGAGCTGTTTTTT. It encodes CSVGQGSGELFF.

On this clonotype: It is unclear where the CDR3 begins or ends on the DNA, so no DNA is shown, and the CDR3 is as TCRdb lists it. V usage is TRBV13 and J usage is TRBJ2-2; the table gives TRBD1 as D, unverified against the DNA. Per the germline V gene, CDR1 is PRHDT and CDR2 is FYEKMQ (reference sequence). The CDR3 totals 20 residues, both ends included. CDR3: CASSLRSGGRNEQYFGELFF.

This clonotype was observed at least ten times. CDR3 in amino acids: CASRPQGNYGYTF. The CDR3 DNA follows: TGTGCCTCCCGACCCCAGGGGAACTATGGCTACACCTTC. V gene TRBV30 combines with J gene TRBJ1-2; tentatively, D is TRBD1 (6 bases). The CDR3 has 13 amino acids. Germline V gives CDR1 GTSNPN, CDR2 SVGIG (reference sequence). V was pared by 7 bases and J by 2 bases, with 14 bases between.

This clonotype was detected many times. J is TRBJ2-2 and V is TRBV11-2; D is perhaps TRBD2 (6 bases). Trimming cost V 1 base and J 0 bases, with 15 bases left between them. This CDR3 is built from 18 residues. Germline lookup yields CDR1 SGHAT and CDR2 FQNNGV. The CDR3 here is CASSLGTPRRANTGELFF. The CDR3 DNA reads as TGTGCCAGCAGCTTAGGTACGCCGCGGAGGGCGAACACCGGGGAGCTGTTTTTT.